This TCR beta chain is from a study of monozygotic twins with inflammatory bowel disease. Overall study findings and caveats: IBD patients displayed reduced TCRbeta diversity (inverse Simpson) when set against healthy co-twins. No distinction between different T cell subtypes was possible. It was not supported that a single strong signal or clonotype was associated with IBD.

As regards this clonotype: Its antigen is not identified.

Germline lookup yields CDR1 SGHRS and CDR2 YFSETQ. The CDR3 totals 16 residues. Both TCRalpha and TCRbeta cDNA were subjected to two nested PCRs lasting approximately 16 and 10 cycles. One entry per CDR3 protein, without DNA, is what TCRdb gives after re-calling the 5' RACE reads. The sample table sets out fewer than 550,000 distinct CDR3 sequences. V and J are TRBV5-1 and TRBJ2-1; TCRdb names TRBD2, which stays unverified in the absence of DNA. The receptor was derived from a human donor with ulcerative colitis or Crohn's disease, or a healthy co-twin of an affected twin (not recorded which). The sequencing input was blood. The CDR3 sequence is CASSLDPSGGANEQFF. The full variable domain, completed using reference TRBV5-1 and TRBJ2-1, is KAGVTQTPRYLIKTRGQQVTLSCSPISGHRSVSWYQQTPGQGLQFLFEYFSETQRNKGNFPGRFSGRQFSNSRSEMNVSTLELGDSALYLCASSLDPSGGANEQFFGPGTRLTVL.